Sequencing of this TCR beta chain was carried out in a study of T cell responses to AZD1222 COVID-19 vaccine. General study points: Only 5 to 7 AZD1222 recipients tested seropositive at baseline.

Germline V CDR1 and CDR2: SGHAT, FQNNGV. The CDR3 has 15 amino acids. V was pared by 5 bases and J by 3 bases, with 17 bases between. On this clone: Its cognate antigen is unknown.

Method: immunoSEQ multiplex PCR; TCRdb's copy keeps in-frame clones and lacks some. This table has over 150,000 clones, around 90% appearing once. This specimen consisted of peripheral blood, obtained on day 0 of AZD1222 vaccination. This receptor was identified in an adult in good health. This rearrangement joins TRBV11-2 to TRBJ2-7; possible D gene TRBD1, 6 bases. CDR3 residues: CASSPGQREHYEQYF. CDR3 bases: TGTGCCAGCAGCCCGGGACAAAGGGAACACTACGAGCAGTACTTC.